This T cell receptor beta chain was sequenced in a study of blood T cell repertoires in COVID-19. Some clones are missing from TCRdb's copy, which holds only in-frame ones; the method was immunoSEQ multiplex PCR. This table holds approximately 270,000 clones, 80% to 90% found once. This clone was picked up one time. The CDR3 extends over 16 amino acids. V gave up 4 bases and J gave up 4 bases; unmatched junction bases: 8. Germline V gives CDR1 SGHRS, CDR2 YFSETQ. The V call is TRBV5-1, the J call TRBJ1-2, with TRBD1 matching 12 bases. Sequencing used PBMCs or T cells enriched from blood (not recorded which). The TCR sequence derives from a woman in her forties or fifties who had recovered from COVID-19. The CDR3 loop is CASSRTGTGGSYGYTF. The CDR3 nucleotides read TGCGCCAGCAGCCGCACGGGGACAGGGGGCTCCTATGGCTACACCTTC.